This TCR beta chain was sequenced during a study of Ad26.COV2.S vaccination and SARS-CoV-2 variants. Overall study findings and caveats: Substantial breadth was reportedly displayed by spike-specific CD8+ and CD4+ T cell responses after vaccination.

On this clone: Its antigen remains unidentified.

This table comes from immunoSEQ multiplex PCR, and its TCRdb copy is limited to in-frame clones, with some not included. The repertoire holds some 190,000 clones, with approximately 90% as singletons. The sequence came from a human donor who had recovered from COVID-19. This specimen was peripheral blood, taken after recovery from COVID-19.

CDR3 coding DNA: TGTGCCAGTAGTATCTCACTAAATTCACCCCTCCACTTT. The encoded protein is CASSISLNSPLHF. The J gene is TRBJ1-6, the V gene TRBV19, with unresolved D. The CDR3 totals 13 residues. V dropped 3 bases and J dropped 7 bases, with 7 bases sitting between them. Germline-derived CDR1 and CDR2 are LNHDA and SQIVND (reference sequence).